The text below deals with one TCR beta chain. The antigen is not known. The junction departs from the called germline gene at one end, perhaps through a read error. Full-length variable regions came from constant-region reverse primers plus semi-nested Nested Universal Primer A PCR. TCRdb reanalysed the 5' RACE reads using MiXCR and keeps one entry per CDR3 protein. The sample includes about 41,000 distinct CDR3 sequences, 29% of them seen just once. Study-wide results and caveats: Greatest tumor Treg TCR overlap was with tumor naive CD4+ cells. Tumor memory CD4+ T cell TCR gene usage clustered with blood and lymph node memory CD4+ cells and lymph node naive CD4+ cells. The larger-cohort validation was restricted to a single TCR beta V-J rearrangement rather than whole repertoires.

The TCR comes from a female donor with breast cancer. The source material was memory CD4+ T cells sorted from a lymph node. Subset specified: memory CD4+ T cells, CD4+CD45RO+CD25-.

In DNA, the CDR3 is TGCGCCAGCAGCACCCTGACTAGCGGGACCCACACCGGGGAGCTGTTATTT. Protein: CASSTLTSGTHTGELLF. The rearrangement links TRBV5-1 to TRBJ2-2; TRBD2 aligns across 11 bases. The CDR3 has 17 amino acids. Germline V gives CDR1 SGHRS, CDR2 YFSETQ.